The following is a T cell receptor (beta chain) sequence with its context. The antigen is not known. The germline V and J ends were trimmed by 5 bases and 0 bases, with 12 bases remaining between them. This CDR3 region has 15 residues. The germline V gene encodes CDR1 LNHDA and CDR2 SQIVND (reference sequence). This entry comes from a study of cytomegalovirus exposure and HLA in healthy donors. General study points: 164 TCR beta chains were listed as cytomegalovirus-associated. In vitro, three CMV-associated chains proved specific for CMV antigens. Most TCR sequences were seen very rarely across donors, but some public TCRs occurred in many.

Here immunoSEQ multiplex PCR was the method, and the copy in TCRdb shows in-frame clones only, minus some. This sample yields about 130,000 clones, of which approximately 89% are seen a single time; about 3.7% belongs to the top ten. The source of this sequence is a man aged 30-40 years in good health and CMV-seronegative. The sequenced sample consisted of PBMCs. The rearrangement uses TRBV19 and TRBJ2-3; D is perhaps TRBD2 (6 bases). CDR3 protein: CASSPAGTSTDTQYF. The CDR3 DNA sequence: TGTGCCAGTAGTCCGGCCGGGACTAGCACAGATACGCAGTATTTT.